This record covers a single T cell receptor beta chain. This record belongs to a study of patients and donors after allogeneic stem cell transplantation. Trimming shortened V by 0 bases and J by 3 bases, and 17 bases separated the two germline ends. The CDR3 sequence is 17 residues long. The germline V gene has CDR1 DFQATT and CDR2 SNEGSKA (reference sequence). TCRdb reanalysed the RT-PCR reads using MiXCR and keeps one entry per CDR3 protein. The table shows hundreds of thousands of distinct CDR3 sequences, with approximately 16% occurring only once. Material: blood, either unsorted or a sorted T cell fraction (not recorded which). The V call is TRBV20-1, the J call TRBJ2-2; D might be TRBD2 (6 bases). The clonotype comes from a human donor who was either an allogeneic HSCT recipient or a stem cell or donor lymphocyte infusion donor (not recorded which). It is not recorded whose cells these are; they may come from a transplant donor. DNA of the CDR3: TGCAGTGCTAGAGATTCCGTAGGAGGAGGGGACACCGGGGAGCTGTTTTTT. The encoded protein is CSARDSVGGGDTGELFF.